This T cell receptor (beta chain) appears in the sequencing data of a study of blood T cells in healthy people across ages. Study conclusions and caveats: Any changes in expanded clonotypes were possibly confounded, as donor CMV status remained unknown.

V lost 3 bases to trimming and J lost 0 bases, with 8 bases between them. The CDR3 sequence is 14 residues long. Germline CDR1 MGHDK, CDR2 SYGVNS. Primed by a sample-barcoded 5' primer and a J-beta primer mix, a second PCR proceeded for about 6 to 11 cycles. TCRdb recomputed calls from the 5' RACE reads with MiXCR, one row per CDR3 protein. The table includes about 1.5 million distinct CDR3 sequences, around 40% detected once. This clonotype showed up just a few times. Its specificity is not known. The sequenced material came from blood. The chain carries TRBV25-1 and TRBJ1-2; D call uncertain. The sequence came from a woman aged 18-29 years in good health. For the CDR3, the DNA is TGTGCCAGCAGTGATTGGAAAGCTAACTATGGCTACACCTTC. Translated: CASSDWKANYGYTF.